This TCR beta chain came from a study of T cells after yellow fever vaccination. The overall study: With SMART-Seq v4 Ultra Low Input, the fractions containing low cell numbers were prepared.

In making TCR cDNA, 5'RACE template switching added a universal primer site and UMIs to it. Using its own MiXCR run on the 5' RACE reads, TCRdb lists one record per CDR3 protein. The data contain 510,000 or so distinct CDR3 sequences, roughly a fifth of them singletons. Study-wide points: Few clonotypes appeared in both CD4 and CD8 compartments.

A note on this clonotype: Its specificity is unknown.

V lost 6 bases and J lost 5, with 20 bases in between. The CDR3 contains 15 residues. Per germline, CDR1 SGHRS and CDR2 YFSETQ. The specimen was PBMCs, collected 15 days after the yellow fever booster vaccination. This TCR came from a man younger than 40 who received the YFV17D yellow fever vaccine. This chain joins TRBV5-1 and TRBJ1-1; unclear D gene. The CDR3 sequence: CASTRGGGGGTEAFF. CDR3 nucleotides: TGCGCCAGCACGCGAGGCGGAGGTGGTGGAACTGAAGCTTTCTTT.